The 20 T cell receptor beta chains below come from one sample, sequenced in a study of shared clonotypes between healthy human individuals. Naive CD8 cells lacked CD45RO and underwent positive selection for CCR7, leaving out terminally differentiated effector memory CD45RA+ cells. Libraries were prepared by immunoSEQ multiplex PCR; TCRdb keeps only in-frame clonotypes and omits some of them. This sample carries approximately 720,000 clones, around 92% of them seen once, and the ten largest clones take 24%. Sample: naive CD8+ T cells sorted from blood. These TCRs come from a young man in good health.

This clone was picked up one time. V is TRBV28 and J is TRBJ2-5; TRBD2 aligns across 11 bases. V lost 6 bases and J lost 2; bases outside the gene matches: 11. The V gene's germline CDR1 is MDHEN and CDR2 SYDVKM. This CDR3 has 17 amino acids. The CDR3: CASSPPTGTSGQETQYF. For the CDR3, the DNA is TGTGCCAGCAGCCCACCTACGGGGACTAGCGGTCAAGAGACCCAGTACTTC.

The chain couples TRBV7-2 to TRBJ2-1, with 13 nucleotides matching TRBD2. This CDR3 has 15 residues. Germline V lookup: CDR1 SGHTA, CDR2 FQGNSA. The junction had 8 bases not matched to a gene; V was cut back by 5 bases and J by 10 bases. The CDR3 coding sequence is TGTGCCAGCAGCCCGGGGACTAGCGGGATTGGGGAGCAGTTCTTC. Translated, it gives CASSPGTSGIGEQFF. The entire variable domain, with the rest obtained from reference TRBV7-2 and TRBJ2-1, is as follows: GAGVSQSPSNKVTEKGKDVELRCDPISGHTALYWYRQSLGQGLEFLIYFQGNSAPDKSGLPSDRFSAERTGGSVSTLTIQRTQQEDSAVYLCASSPGTSGIGEQFFGPGTRLTVL.

This sequence joins TRBV28 and TRBJ1-5, with D possibly being TRBD1 (5 bases). V lost 6 bases, J lost 0 bases, and 15 bases lay in between. In germline, CDR1 is MDHEN, CDR2 SYDVKM. The CDR3 consists of 16 residues. CDR3 loop: CASSRTGTDSNQPQHF. CDR3 coding DNA: TGTGCCAGCAGCCGAACCGGGACCGATAGCAATCAGCCCCAGCATTTT.

About this clone itself: A read error may be the cause here, since a much bigger clone is one base away. The rearrangement joins TRBV6-1 to TRBJ2-7, with 11 nucleotides matching TRBD1. Germline trimming cut 4 bases from V and 2 bases from J; bases unmatched to any gene: 1. The CDR3 runs 14 residues. Per the germline V gene, CDR1 is MNHNS and CDR2 is SASEGT. The CDR3 loop reads CASSVGQGAYEQYF. In nucleotides, the CDR3 is TGTGCCAGCAGTGTGGGACAGGGGGCCTACGAGCAGTACTTC.

Comments on this clone: The junction departs from the called germline gene at one end, perhaps through a read error. The chain couples TRBV7-7 to TRBJ2-1, with a tentative D call TRBD2 (6 bases). The germline gives CDR1 SSHAT, CDR2 FNYEAQ (reference sequence). The CDR3 extends over 12 amino acids. The CDR3 protein is CASSPTGDEQFF. As DNA, the CDR3 is TGTGCTAGCAGCCCAACGGGGGATGAGCAGTTCTTC.

The V and J genes are TRBV7-9 and TRBJ2-2; TRBD2 matches at 9 bases. J lost 8 bases, V lost 3 bases, and 4 bases had no gene match. The CDR3 is 14 residues long. Germline CDR1 is SEHNR and CDR2 is FQNEAQ (reference sequence). Written as DNA, the CDR3 is TGTGCCAGCAGCTTTCGACTAGCGGAAGGGGAGCTGTTTTTT. This codes for CASSFRLAEGELFF.

This CDR3 is CASSSTRLAGGGEQYF. The DNA for the CDR3 is TGTGCCAGCAGTTCTACTCGACTAGCGGGAGGAGGCGAGCAGTACTTC. This chain links TRBV28 with TRBJ2-7; 13 bases align to TRBD2. The CDR3 is made up of 16 amino acids. Germline CDR1 reads MDHEN; CDR2 reads SYDVKM. The V segment lost 4 bases and the J segment 6 bases; nucleotides outside the gene matches: 9.

This clone was picked up a small number of times. V gene TRBV7-8 combines with J gene TRBJ1-1, with 8 bases matching TRBD1. This CDR3 comprises 15 residues. V gave up 7 bases and J gave up 0 bases; unmatched junction bases: 7. The germline V gene encodes CDR1 SGHVS and CDR2 FQNEAQ. In DNA, the CDR3 is TGTGCCAGCACCCTGGGGACAGGTCTGAACACTGAAGCTTTCTTT. Protein sequence: CASTLGTGLNTEAFF.

V is TRBV7-9 and J is TRBJ2-2, with 7 bases lining up with TRBD1. Per germline, CDR1 SEHNR and CDR2 FQNEAQ (reference sequence). This CDR3 is built from 15 residues. Trimming removed 5 bases from V and 10 bases from J; junction bases left unmatched: 13. The CDR3, as DNA: TGTGCCAGCAGCACCCCGACAGGGATAGCCGAGGAGCTGTTTTTT. It translates to CASSTPTGIAEELFF.

As for this clone: Other DNA variants within this sample encode the same CDR3. The chain employs TRBV29-1 and TRBJ2-7, with D unclear. The V end was cut by 4 bases, the J end by 3 bases, with 7 bases between. The CDR3 runs 11 residues. Germline lookup yields CDR1 SQVTM and CDR2 ANQGSEA. In nucleotides, the CDR3 is TGCAGCGTTGGGGCAGGCTACGAGCAGTACTTC. Amino acids: CSVGAGYEQYF.

The chain is built from TRBV4-1 and TRBJ2-7; 8 bases map to TRBD1. The CDR3 has 15 amino acids. Looked up from germline, CDR1 is MGHRA and CDR2 is YSYEKL. After removal of 1 base from V and 3 bases from J, the junction contained 5 bases not matched to a gene. The CDR3 spells CASSQGGDRSYEQYF. CDR3 nucleotide sequence: TGCGCCAGCAGCCAAGGAGGGGACAGGAGCTACGAGCAGTACTTC.

The chain combines TRBV6-1 with TRBJ2-2; D may be TRBD1 (5 bases). V lost 2 bases to trimming and J lost 3 bases, with 19 bases between them. CDR1 MNHNS and CDR2 SASEGT come from the germline V gene. The CDR3 loop spans 18 amino acids. DNA for the CDR3: TGTGCCAGCAGTGAAAATCCCCCTTTCAGGGCGGACACCGGGGAGCTGTTTTTT. It encodes CASSENPPFRADTGELFF.

Details on this clone: This same CDR3 is encoded by further DNA sequences in the sample. The chain is built from TRBV27 and TRBJ2-7; D may correspond to TRBD1 or TRBD2 (5 bases each). Germline V lookup: CDR1 MNHEY, CDR2 SMNVEV (reference sequence). The CDR3 has 13 residues. Deletions cut 3 bases from V and 4 bases from J, with 10 bases between. The CDR3 region is CASSFGTDYEQYF. Written as DNA, the CDR3 is TGTGCCAGCAGTTTTGGGACCGATTACGAGCAGTACTTC.

This chain links TRBV18 with TRBJ2-2; D is ambiguous. The CDR3 contains 12 residues. V was trimmed by 6 bases and J by 3 bases, leaving 5 bases between them. The germline CDR1 and CDR2 sequences are KGHSH and LQKENI. CDR3 region: CASSDDTGELFF. CDR3 nucleotides: TGTGCCAGCTCTGATGACACCGGGGAGCTGTTTTTT.

The gene calls are TRBV28 and TRBJ2-5; D ambiguous. Germline V gene lookup returns CDR1 MDHEN and CDR2 SYDVKM. Trimming removed 4 bases from V and 2 bases from J, with 8 bases in between. The CDR3 length is 13 residues. CDR3 region: CASSSTPQETQYF. The CDR3, as DNA: TGTGCCAGCAGTTCGACACCACAAGAGACCCAGTACTTC.

The chain has TRBV13 and TRBJ2-5, with 10 positions matching TRBD1. Looked up from germline, CDR1 is PRHDT and CDR2 is FYEKMQ (reference sequence). CDR3 length: 18 amino acids. The J segment lost 3 bases and the V segment lost 4 bases, leaving 14 bases of the junction unmatched. The CDR3 DNA reads TGTGCCAGCAGCTCCCGACAGGGGGCGGGTGGGAGGGAAGAGACCCAGTACTTC. This encodes CASSSRQGAGGREETQYF.

The chain joins TRBV10-3 to TRBJ2-1; perhaps D is TRBD1 or TRBD2 (5 bases each). Deletions cut 3 bases from V and 0 bases from J, with 15 bases between. The germline V gene has CDR1 ENHRY and CDR2 SYGVKD. The CDR3 length is 17 residues. The CDR3 DNA sequence: TGTGCCATCAGTGACGGTCTCAGAGGGGCCTCCTACAATGAGCAGTTCTTC. This codes for CAISDGLRGASYNEQFF.

The gene calls are TRBV14 and TRBJ1-1; D unclear. The ends were cut back, 1 base at V and 2 bases at J, with 8 bases in the middle. The CDR3 has 14 amino acids. In germline, CDR1 is SGHDN, CDR2 FVKESK. The CDR3 region is CASSQVNTNTEAFF. CDR3 in DNA: TGTGCCAGCAGCCAAGTGAATACTAACACTGAAGCTTTCTTT.

CDR3 protein: CASSPGQPQHF. CDR3 in DNA: TGTGCCAGCAGCCCCGGACAGCCCCAGCATTTT. The rearrangement joins TRBV6-6 to TRBJ1-5; D unclear. Trimming took 6 bases from V and 7 from J, leaving 7 bases between them. Germline values: CDR1 MNHNY, CDR2 SVGAGI (reference sequence). The length of the CDR3 is 11 residues.

The J gene is TRBJ2-3, the V gene TRBV6-5; perhaps TRBD1 as D (5 bases). The CDR3 has 14 residues. Between the trimmed V and J ends, which lost 4 bases and 4 bases, there was a span of 12 bases. Germline CDR1 MNHEY, CDR2 SVGAGI. This chain's CDR3 is CASSLARGADTQYF. CDR3 sequence (DNA): TGTGCCAGCAGTTTAGCAAGGGGCGCAGATACGCAGTATTTT.